This TCR beta chain appears in the sequencing data of a study of T cell repertoires in cytomegalovirus infection. This clonotype was detected a few times. The antigen remains undetermined. Germline V gene lookup returns CDR1 SGHDN and CDR2 FVKESK. The CDR3 extends over 16 amino acids. Trimming took off 4 bases at V and 4 bases at J, with 17 bases between the two ends. TCRdb re-called the reads through MiXCR, storing one row per CDR3 protein. Of under 200,000 distinct CDR3 sequences in the sample, nearly 9.5% were seen once. Broader study findings: Dominating the ex vivo response were TCR beta clonotypes that were CMV-specific and HLA-C-restricted.

The specimen was PBMCs. The chain couples TRBV14 to TRBJ2-1; no definite D call. This TCR was sampled from a human donor in good health (CMV status not recorded). Some clones in this sample may be carry-over from other donors' samples. CDR3 sequence (DNA): TGTGCCAGCAGCCCCTCCCTGGGCAATACTTACAATGAGCAGTTCTTC. It specifies CASSPSLGNTYNEQFF.